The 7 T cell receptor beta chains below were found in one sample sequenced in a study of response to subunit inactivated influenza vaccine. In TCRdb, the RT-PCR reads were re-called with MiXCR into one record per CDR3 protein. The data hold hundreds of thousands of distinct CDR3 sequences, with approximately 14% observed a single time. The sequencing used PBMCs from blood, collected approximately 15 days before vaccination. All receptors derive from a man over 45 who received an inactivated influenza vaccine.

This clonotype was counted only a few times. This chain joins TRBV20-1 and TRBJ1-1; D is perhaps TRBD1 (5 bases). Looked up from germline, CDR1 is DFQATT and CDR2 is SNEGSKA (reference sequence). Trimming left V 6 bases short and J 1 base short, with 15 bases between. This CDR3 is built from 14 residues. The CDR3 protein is CSATRPGTNTEAFF. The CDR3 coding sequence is TGCAGTGCGACTCGACCCGGGACGAACACTGAAGCTTTCTTT.

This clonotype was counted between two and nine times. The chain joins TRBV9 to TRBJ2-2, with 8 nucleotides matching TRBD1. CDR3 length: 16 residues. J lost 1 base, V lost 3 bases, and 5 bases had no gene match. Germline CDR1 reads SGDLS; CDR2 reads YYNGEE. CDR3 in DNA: TGTGCCAGCAGCGCTATGACAGGGGAGAACACCGGGGAGCTGTTTTTT. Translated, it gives CASSAMTGENTGELFF.

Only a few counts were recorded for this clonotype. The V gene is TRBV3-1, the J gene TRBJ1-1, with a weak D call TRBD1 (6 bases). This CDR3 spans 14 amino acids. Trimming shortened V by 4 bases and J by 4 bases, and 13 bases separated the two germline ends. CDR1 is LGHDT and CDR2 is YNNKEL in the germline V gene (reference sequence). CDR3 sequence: CASSRATGLTEAFF. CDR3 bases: TGTGCCAGCAGCCGGGCGACAGGACTCACTGAAGCTTTCTTT.

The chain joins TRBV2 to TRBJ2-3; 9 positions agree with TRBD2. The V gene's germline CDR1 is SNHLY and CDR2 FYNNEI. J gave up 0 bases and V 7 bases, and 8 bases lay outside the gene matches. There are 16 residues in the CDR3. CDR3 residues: CASTRSGGLSTDTQYF. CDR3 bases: TGTGCCAGCACCCGTAGCGGGGGCCTTAGCACAGATACGCAGTATTTT.

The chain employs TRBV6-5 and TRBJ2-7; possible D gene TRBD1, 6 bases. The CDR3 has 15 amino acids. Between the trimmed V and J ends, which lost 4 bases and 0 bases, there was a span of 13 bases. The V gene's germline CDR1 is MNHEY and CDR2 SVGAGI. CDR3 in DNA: TGTGCCAGCAGTTCGCTCCGGGACAACTCCTACGAGCAGTACTTC. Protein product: CASSSLRDNSYEQYF.

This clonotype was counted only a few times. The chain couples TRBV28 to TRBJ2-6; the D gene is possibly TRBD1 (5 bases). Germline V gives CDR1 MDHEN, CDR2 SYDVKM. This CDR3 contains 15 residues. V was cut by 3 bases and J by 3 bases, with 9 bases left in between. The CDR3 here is CASSLRQYGANVLTF. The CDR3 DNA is TGTGCCAGCAGTTTGAGACAGTATGGGGCCAACGTCCTGACTTTC.

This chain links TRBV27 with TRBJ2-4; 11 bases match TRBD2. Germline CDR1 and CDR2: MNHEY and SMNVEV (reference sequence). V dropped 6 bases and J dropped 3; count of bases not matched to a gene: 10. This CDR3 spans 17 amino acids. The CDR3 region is CASRALGLAENKNIQYF. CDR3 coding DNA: TGTGCCAGCAGAGCACTGGGACTAGCGGAGAACAAAAACATTCAGTACTTC.